The 18 T cell receptor beta chains presented below share a single source sample, sequenced in a study of shared clonotypes between healthy human individuals (dated by TCRdb to the early 2020s). Libraries were prepared through the immunoSEQ multiplex PCR assay. Held by TCRdb, this immuneACCESS table contains in-frame sequences only and omits some clones. Under half of the omission traces to an unresolved V gene where checked; the cause of the rest is unknown. Within this sample are 850,000 to 1,200,000 clones, with around 76% of them counted one time only. Roughly 1.4% of the sample lies in the top ten. The sequencing sample was made of memory CD4+ T cells sorted from blood. Explained via the paper, the cell subset or site label denotes: CD45RA-negative fraction. These receptors came from a man aged 18 to 30 in good health.

For the CDR3, the DNA is TGTGCCAGTAGTATACGACTAGCGGGGGGGCCTACAGATACGCAGTATTTT. Translation: CASSIRLAGGPTDTQYF. The chain is built from TRBV19 and TRBJ2-3; 14 nucleotides line up with TRBD2. CDR3 length equals 17 residues. Per germline, CDR1 LNHDA and CDR2 SQIVND (reference sequence). V shed 2 bases and J 3 bases; nucleotides not matched to a gene: 4.

This clone turned up a few times. This chain uses TRBV11-2 with TRBJ2-1; D unresolved. This CDR3 comprises 12 residues. V was shortened by 8 bases and J by 7 bases, with 12 bases between the two germline ends. Germline CDR1 and CDR2: SGHAT and FQNNGV. The CDR3 nucleotides read TGTGCCAGCGCACAAGACCGGAATGAGCAGTTCTTC. Residues: CASAQDRNEQFF.

For this clone: This may be a read error, as it is one base from a much larger clone. The chain combines TRBV6-6 with TRBJ1-2; D might be TRBD1 (5 bases). Trimming stripped 5 bases from V and 2 bases from J, with 6 bases between. Germline CDR1 is MNHNY and CDR2 is SVGAGI (reference sequence). The CDR3 has 12 residues. The CDR3 loop reads CASSAGNYGYTF. CDR3 bases: TGTGCCAGCAGTGCAGGGAACTATGGCTACACCTTC.

This chain uses TRBV11-2 with TRBJ2-7; a possible D gene is TRBD2 (5 bases). V was cut by 2 bases and J by 2 bases, with 7 bases left in between. Looked up from germline, CDR1 is SGHAT and CDR2 is FQNNGV. There are 13 residues in the CDR3. The CDR3 DNA reads as TGTGCCAGCAGCTTAAGCGGAACCTACGAGCAGTACTTC. This sequence encodes CASSLSGTYEQYF.

This chain uses TRBV7-9 with TRBJ1-4; TRBD1 is a possible D gene (5 bases). In germline, CDR1 is SEHNR, CDR2 FQNEAQ (reference sequence). This CDR3 comprises 13 residues. Trimming removed 8 bases at V and 6 bases at J, with 13 bases between. The CDR3 region has the DNA TGTGCCAGCGAGGGGCGGGGTCATGAAAAACTGTTTTTT. As protein: CASEGRGHEKLFF.

The chain couples TRBV7-9 to TRBJ1-1; 10 nucleotides line up with TRBD1. Germline values: CDR1 SEHNR, CDR2 FQNEAQ (reference sequence). CDR3 size: 15 residues. V lost 5 bases to trimming and J lost 6 bases; unmatched junction nucleotides: 9. This chain's CDR3 is CASSPPTGGPPEAFF. The CDR3 DNA follows: TGTGCCAGCAGCCCCCCGACAGGGGGCCCCCCTGAAGCTTTCTTT.

This chain connects TRBV29-1 to TRBJ2-1; D is tentatively TRBD1 or TRBD2 (5 bases each). Germline loops: CDR1 SQVTM, CDR2 ANQGSEA. Deletions cut 7 bases from V and 10 bases from J, with 17 bases between. The CDR3 is 12 amino acids. CDR3 amino acids: CSGGARVGEQFF. DNA for the CDR3: TGCAGCGGAGGGGCTCGGGTTGGAGAGCAGTTCTTC.

The V and J genes are TRBV4-1 and TRBJ1-6, with TRBD1 as a possible D gene (6 bases). This CDR3 has 18 residues. Germline lookup yields CDR1 MGHRA and CDR2 YSYEKL. Trimming removed 4 bases from V and 5 bases from J, with 21 bases in between. Written as DNA, the CDR3 is TGCGCCAGCAGCCGAGAGTTAGGACGGGGGGCCAATAATTCACCCCTCCACTTT. Its protein product is CASSRELGRGANNSPLHF.

V is TRBV6-6 and J is TRBJ2-3; D unresolved. V was pared by 5 bases and J by 3 bases, with 18 bases between. Per the germline V gene, CDR1 is MNHNY and CDR2 is SVGAGI (reference sequence). This CDR3 is 16 amino acids long. CDR3 in amino acids: CASSRRPISETDTQYF. The DNA for the CDR3 is TGTGCCAGCAGTCGCAGACCGATCTCCGAAACAGATACGCAGTATTTT.

The gene calls are TRBV5-1 and TRBJ2-2; 7 nucleotides align to TRBD2. This CDR3 spans 15 amino acids. CDR1 SGHRS and CDR2 YFSETQ come from the germline V gene. J lost 0 bases, V lost 4 bases, and 3 bases had no gene match. The CDR3 DNA is TGCGCCAGCAGCGCCACTAGCGCGAACACCGGGGAGCTGTTTTTT. Its translation: CASSATSANTGELFF.

CDR3 DNA sequence: TGCGCCAGCAGGACGGACGGACTCTCTGGAAACACCATATATTTT. This codes for CASRTDGLSGNTIYF. The chain employs TRBV10-2 and TRBJ1-3; D not certain. CDR3 size: 15 residues. Between the trimmed V and J ends, which lost 6 bases and 0 bases, there was a span of 12 bases. The germline V gene has CDR1 WSHSY and CDR2 SAAADI.

This chain links TRBV7-2 with TRBJ2-3; no clear D gene. Per germline, CDR1 SGHTA and CDR2 FQGNSA. This CDR3 spans 17 amino acids. V was shortened by 1 base and J by 0 bases, with 14 bases between the two germline ends. CDR3 sequence (DNA): TGTGCCAGCAGCTTAGTCACTACGCGGATTAGCACAGATACGCAGTATTTT. It encodes CASSLVTTRISTDTQYF. The whole variable domain, remainder taken from reference TRBV7-2 and TRBJ2-3, is GAGVSQSPSNKVTEKGKDVELRCDPISGHTALYWYRQSLGQGLEFLIYFQGNSAPDKSGLPSDRFSAERTGGSVSTLTIQRTQQEDSAVYLCASSLVTTRISTDTQYFGPGTRLTVL.

The rearrangement joins TRBV6-1 to TRBJ2-2; no clear D gene. Trimming shortened V by 2 bases and J by 1 base, and 14 bases separated the two germline ends. The CDR3 length is 17 residues. The germline V gene encodes CDR1 MNHNS and CDR2 SASEGT. DNA of the CDR3: TGTGCCAGCAGTGAAATAAAACAGCCCATGAACACCGGGGAGCTGTTTTTT. Translated, it gives CASSEIKQPMNTGELFF.

The chain combines TRBV6-5 with TRBJ1-4; no reliable D call. The CDR3 is 15 amino acids. Germline V gene data show CDR1 as MNHEY and CDR2 as SVGAGI. Trimming took off 5 bases at V and 14 bases at J, with 24 bases between the two ends. The DNA of the CDR3 is TGTGCCAGCAGTGCTCGGGCTAAAAGCCATGAAAGCCTGTTTTTT. This translates into CASSARAKSHESLFF.

The sample holds one count of this clone. V usage is TRBV5-6 and J usage is TRBJ1-6; D may be TRBD1 (6 bases). With 0 bases removed from V and 5 bases from J, the gap between germline ends came to 15 bases. The germline V gene has CDR1 SGHDT and CDR2 YYEEEE. This CDR3 region has 17 residues. The CDR3 coding sequence is TGTGCCAGCAGCTTGGCCGTAACAGGGTTGGATAATTCACCCCTCCACTTT. It specifies CASSLAVTGLDNSPLHF.

The chain combines TRBV7-9 with TRBJ2-7; D remains unclear. V was pared by 4 bases and J by 3 bases, with 7 bases between. The CDR3 covers 12 residues. Germline CDR1 reads SEHNR; CDR2 reads FQNEAQ (reference sequence). CDR3 residues: CASSYENYEQYF. DNA for the CDR3: TGTGCCAGCAGCTACGAAAACTACGAGCAGTACTTC.

This chain connects TRBV4-2 to TRBJ1-1; D is perhaps TRBD1 (5 bases). V shed 4 bases and J shed 6 bases, with 15 bases lying between them. The CDR3 is 14 residues long. Germline values: CDR1 LGHNA, CDR2 YNFKEQ. DNA for the CDR3: TGTGCCAGCAGCCCGAGAGCGGGGGGGGCTGAAGCTTTCTTT. Amino acid sequence: CASSPRAGGAEAFF.

Of note for this clone: At the DNA level, this CDR3 is encoded by other sequences in the same sample as well. CDR3 sequence: CASSRTGGSNSPLHF. The CDR3 DNA follows: TGTGCCAGCAGCCGGACAGGGGGCTCGAATTCACCCCTCCACTTT. The rearrangement uses TRBV28 and TRBJ1-6; TRBD1 aligns across 11 bases. The J segment lost 7 bases and the V segment lost 6 bases, leaving 5 bases of the junction unmatched. The germline V gene encodes CDR1 MDHEN and CDR2 SYDVKM. The CDR3 covers 15 residues.